The rows below give T cell receptor beta chains drawn from one sample of a study of regulatory T cells in long-lasting Graves disease. Using its own MiXCR run on the multiplex PCR reads, TCRdb lists one record per CDR3 protein. The sample gives about 500,000 distinct CDR3 sequences, 16% of which show up once; 12% is in the top ten. These data were likewise used in another study, on T cells in Graves' hyperthyroidism and ophthalmopathy.

Sequencing used peripheral blood mononuclear cells (PBMCs), obtained at new diagnosis, from a patient treated with antithyroid drugs. The source is a man between 35 and 55 years old with Graves disease. The CDR3 runs from the conserved cysteine through the conserved F or W. The D gene is left open where the match is weak.

TRBJ2-1,.,TRBV11-3,CASSLGIRLAAYNEQFF
TRBJ1-5,.,TRBV4-1,CASSILAGSNQPQHF
TRBJ2-2,TRBD2,TRBV7-2,CASSLRLAVDTGELFF
TRBJ2-1,.,TRBV28,CASSQLDTRFF
TRBJ2-1,TRBD2,TRBV2,CASTGTSGSIDEQFF
TRBJ2-3,TRBD2,TRBV24-1,CATSDQRESWADTQYF
TRBJ1-2,TRBD1,TRBV27,CASSKQGAYGYTF
TRBJ2-5,TRBD1,TRBV28,CASSLAGQGKETQYF
TRBJ2-2,.,TRBV20-1,CSAHPSGRGNTGELFF
TRBJ2-5,TRBD2,TRBV15,CATSSRLAGAKTQYF
TRBJ2-3,TRBD1,TRBV5-1,CASSQGQNTDTQYF
TRBJ2-7,TRBD1,TRBV20-1,CSARIRDRGYEQYF
TRBJ2-5,TRBD1,TRBV18,CASSPQGAKETQYF
TRBJ2-1,.,TRBV28,CASSLGQDHNEQFF
TRBJ2-7,.,TRBV20-1,CSAGADSYEQYF
TRBJ2-4,TRBD2,TRBV5-1,CASSLSSGGVAKNIQYF
TRBJ2-2,TRBD1,TRBV6-5,CASSYAGTALAGELFF
TRBJ2-2,TRBD1,TRBV9,CASSVDRGGIGELFF
TRBJ2-1,TRBD1,TRBV2,CASSGGGQGAWNEQFF
TRBJ2-3,TRBD2,TRBV7-2,CASSRLAFLTDTQYF
TRBJ2-3,TRBD1,TRBV2,CASNRDRGTDTQYF
TRBJ2-2,TRBD1,TRBV24-1,CATSDPRQGATGELFF
TRBJ2-2,TRBD2,TRBV4-1,CASSPILAGNTGELFF
TRBJ1-4,.,TRBV28,CASSLNGWGAREKLFF
TRBJ2-5,.,TRBV20-1,CSARWTEKETQYF
TRBJ2-1,.,TRBV6-1,CASSVGEDNEQFF
TRBJ2-1,TRBD2,TRBV2,CASSSGLASSSYNEQFF